This entry concerns a single T cell receptor beta chain. This sample is part of a study of PD-L1 blockade in urothelial cancer. V shed 3 bases and J 7 bases; nucleotides not matched to a gene: 11. This CDR3 comprises 17 residues. Germline CDR1 and CDR2: KGHSH and LQKENI. The time point was: peripheral blood 6 weeks after treatment start. Each individual provided 1 to 8 samples (taken pretreatment and on-treatment). Sequenced by immunoSEQ multiplex PCR; TCRdb stores in-frame clones only, minus some. The profile shows 72,000 or so clones, roughly 90% of them singletons. This sequence was found in a man between 60 and 75 years old with urothelial cancer. J is TRBJ2-1 and V is TRBV18, with 11 bases aligning to TRBD2. Sequenced material: PBMCs, taken around atezolizumab (anti-PD-L1) treatment. The CDR3 loop reads CASSPRLPGLAANEQFF. CDR3 in DNA: TGTGCCAGCTCACCTCGACTTCCGGGACTAGCGGCGAATGAGCAGTTCTTC.